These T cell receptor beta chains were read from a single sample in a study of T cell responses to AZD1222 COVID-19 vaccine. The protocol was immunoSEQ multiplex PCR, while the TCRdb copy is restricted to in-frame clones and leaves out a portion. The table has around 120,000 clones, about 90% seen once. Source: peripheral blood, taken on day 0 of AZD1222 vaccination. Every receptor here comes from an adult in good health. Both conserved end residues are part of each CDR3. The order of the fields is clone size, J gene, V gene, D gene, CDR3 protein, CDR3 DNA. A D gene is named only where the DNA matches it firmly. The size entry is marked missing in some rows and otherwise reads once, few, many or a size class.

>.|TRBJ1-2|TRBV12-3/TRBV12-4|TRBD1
CASSFTGVGYTF
TGTGCCAGCAGTTTCACAGGGGTTGGCTACACCTTC
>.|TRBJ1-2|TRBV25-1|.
CASSFEGPANYGYTF
TGTGCCAGCAGTTTCGAAGGACCCGCGAACTATGGCTACACCTTC
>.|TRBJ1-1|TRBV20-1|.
CSASNGFGNTEAFF
TGCAGTGCTAGTAATGGTTTTGGGAACACTGAAGCTTTCTTT
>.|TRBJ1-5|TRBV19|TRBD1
CASSIMDRGGQPQHF
TGTGCCAGTAGTATAATGGACAGGGGTGGTCAGCCCCAGCATTTT
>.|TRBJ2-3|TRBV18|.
CASSPRTYFYTDTQYF
TGTGCCAGCTCACCACGGACCTACTTCTACACAGATACGCAGTATTTT
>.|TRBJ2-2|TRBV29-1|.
CSVSWTSSTGELFF
TGCAGCGTTTCCTGGACCTCGAGCACCGGGGAGCTGTTTTTT
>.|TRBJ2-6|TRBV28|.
CASSLLRNSGANVLTF
TGTGCCAGCAGTTTACTCCGGAACTCTGGGGCCAACGTCCTGACTTTC
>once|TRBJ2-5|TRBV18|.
CASSPLRDSGETQYF
TGTGCCAGCTCACCACTCCGGGACTCAGGAGAGACCCAGTACTTC
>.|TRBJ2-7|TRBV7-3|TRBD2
CASNGLAGGPDHEQYF
TGTGCCAGCAACGGACTAGCGGGAGGGCCTGATCACGAGCAGTACTTC
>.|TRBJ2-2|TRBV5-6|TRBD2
CASSPWTSGGTGELFF
TGTGCCAGCAGCCCGTGGACTAGCGGGGGGACCGGGGAGCTGTTTTTT
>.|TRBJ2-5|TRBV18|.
CASSPPGETQYF
TGTGCCAGCTCACCACCAGGAGAGACCCAGTACTTC
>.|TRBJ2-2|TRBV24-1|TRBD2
CATSDPPAGGWSDTGELFF
TGTGCCACCAGTGACCCGCCCGCGGGGGGGTGGTCGGACACCGGGGAGCTGTTTTTT
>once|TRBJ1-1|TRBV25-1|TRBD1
CASRRGRDSSGAFF
TGTGCCAGCAGGAGGGGCCGGGACAGCTCGGGGGCTTTCTTT
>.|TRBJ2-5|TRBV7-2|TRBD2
CASSPSGRAGETQYF
TGTGCCAGCAGCCCTAGCGGGAGGGCCGGAGAGACCCAGTACTTC
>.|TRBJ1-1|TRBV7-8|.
CASSLDPGDMNTEAFF
TGTGCCAGCAGCTTAGATCCGGGAGACATGAACACTGAAGCTTTCTTT
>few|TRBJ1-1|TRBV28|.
CASTQQPARLVDTEAFF
TGTGCCAGCACCCAACAGCCCGCCCGGCTCGTGGACACTGAAGCTTTCTTT
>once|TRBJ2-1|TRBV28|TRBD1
CASRPGTGGLNEQFF
TGTGCCAGCAGACCCGGGACAGGGGGCCTCAATGAGCAGTTCTTC
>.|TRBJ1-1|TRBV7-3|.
CASSAAPGGYTEAFF
TGTGCCAGCAGCGCAGCGCCCGGGGGCTACACTGAAGCTTTCTTT
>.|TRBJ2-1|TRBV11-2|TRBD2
CASSPSTSGKGGEQFF
TGTGCCAGCAGCCCGTCGACTAGCGGAAAGGGGGGGGAGCAGTTCTTC
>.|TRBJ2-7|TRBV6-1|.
CASSELGEQYF
TGTGCCAGCAGTGAATTGGGCGAGCAGTACTTC
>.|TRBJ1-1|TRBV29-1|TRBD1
CSVGGQGGKNTEAFF
TGCAGCGTTGGGGGTCAGGGGGGTAAGAACACTGAAGCTTTCTTT
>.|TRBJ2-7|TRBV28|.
CASSFPGGSYEQYF
TGTGCCAGCAGTTTCCCAGGGGGGTCCTACGAGCAGTACTTC
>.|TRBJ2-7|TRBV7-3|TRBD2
CASSSSGTSYEQYF
TGTGCCAGCAGCTCCTCCGGGACTAGCTACGAGCAGTACTTC
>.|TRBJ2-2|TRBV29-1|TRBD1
CSVGMTGVSRELFF
TGCAGCGTTGGGATGACAGGGGTCTCGAGGGAGCTGTTTTTT
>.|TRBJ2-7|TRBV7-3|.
CASSPTGPPFVWAHYEQYF
TGTGCCAGCAGCCCGACCGGGCCCCCCTTTGTTTGGGCCCACTACGAGCAGTACTTC
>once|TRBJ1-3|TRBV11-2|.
CASSPAGAGARGNTIYF
TGTGCCAGCAGCCCCGCCGGGGCAGGGGCAAGAGGAAACACCATATATTTT
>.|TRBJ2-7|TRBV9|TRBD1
CASSGQGADYEQYF
TGTGCCAGCAGCGGACAGGGGGCCGACTACGAGCAGTACTTC
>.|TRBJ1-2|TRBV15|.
CATSRAPNRGNYGYTF
TGTGCCACCAGCAGGGCCCCCAACCGGGGGAACTATGGCTACACCTTC
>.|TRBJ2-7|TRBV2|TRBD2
CASSGLAGEGEQYF
TGTGCCAGCAGTGGGCTAGCGGGAGAGGGAGAGCAGTACTTC
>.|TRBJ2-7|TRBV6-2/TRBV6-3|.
CASSSRAASSYEQYF
TGTGCCAGCAGTTCCCGGGCGGCAAGCTCCTACGAGCAGTACTTC
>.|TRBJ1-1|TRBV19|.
CASSRTNGGTEAFF
TGTGCCAGTAGTAGGACTAACGGTGGGACTGAAGCTTTCTTT
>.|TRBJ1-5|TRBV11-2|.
CASSLGGDYQPQHF
TGTGCCAGCAGCTTAGGTGGGGATTATCAGCCCCAGCATTTT
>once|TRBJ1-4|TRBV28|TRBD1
CASSLTGTGVEKLFF
TGTGCCAGCAGTTTAACCGGGACAGGGGTTGAAAAACTGTTTTTT
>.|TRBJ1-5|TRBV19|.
CASSIGQLSNQPQHF
TGTGCCAGTAGTATAGGACAACTTAGCAATCAGCCCCAGCATTTT
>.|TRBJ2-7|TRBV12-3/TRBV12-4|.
CASSVGGGEQYF
TGTGCCAGCAGTGTAGGTGGAGGAGAGCAGTACTTC
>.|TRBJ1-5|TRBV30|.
CAWSVGTFNQPQHF
TGTGCCTGGAGTGTAGGGACATTCAATCAGCCCCAGCATTTT
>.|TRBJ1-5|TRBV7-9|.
CASSQGIQPQHF
TGTGCCAGCAGCCAAGGGATTCAGCCCCAGCATTTT
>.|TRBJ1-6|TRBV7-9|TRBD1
CASSPWTGEGSPLHF
TGTGCCAGCAGCCCTTGGACAGGGGAGGGTTCACCCCTCCACTTT
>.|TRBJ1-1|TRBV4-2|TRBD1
CASSRGGLRAMNTEAFF
TGTGCCAGCAGCCGAGGGGGCCTCAGGGCTATGAACACTGAAGCTTTCTTT
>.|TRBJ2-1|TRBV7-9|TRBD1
CASSLLARTGLNEQFF
TGTGCCAGCAGCTTACTGGCTCGGACAGGGCTTAATGAGCAGTTCTTC
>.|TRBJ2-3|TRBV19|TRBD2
CASSMASGSDTQYF
TGTGCCAGTAGTATGGCTAGCGGTAGTGATACGCAGTATTTT